This T cell receptor beta chain comes out of a study of blood T cell repertoires in COVID-19. About the research overall: PBMCs, B-cell-depleted T cells, or T cells were the source of the cDNA or gDNA that made up the material.

This clone was detected once. TCRdb's table, derived via immunoSEQ multiplex PCR, lists solely in-frame clones and lacks some. The sample consists of over 300,000 clones, nearly 90% of them appearing once. V dropped 0 bases and J dropped 0 bases, with 14 bases sitting between them. Germline loops: CDR1 SGDLS, CDR2 YYNGEE. The CDR3 extends over 17 amino acids. The receptor was derived from a man aged 18 to 35 with active or convalescent COVID-19. The chain carries TRBV9 and TRBJ2-3; tentatively, D is TRBD1 (5 bases). Material for sequencing was peripheral blood. The chain's CDR3 is CASSVGRTPTSTDTQYF. The CDR3 DNA reads TGTGCCAGCAGCGTAGGTCGGACACCGACTAGCACAGATACGCAGTATTTT.